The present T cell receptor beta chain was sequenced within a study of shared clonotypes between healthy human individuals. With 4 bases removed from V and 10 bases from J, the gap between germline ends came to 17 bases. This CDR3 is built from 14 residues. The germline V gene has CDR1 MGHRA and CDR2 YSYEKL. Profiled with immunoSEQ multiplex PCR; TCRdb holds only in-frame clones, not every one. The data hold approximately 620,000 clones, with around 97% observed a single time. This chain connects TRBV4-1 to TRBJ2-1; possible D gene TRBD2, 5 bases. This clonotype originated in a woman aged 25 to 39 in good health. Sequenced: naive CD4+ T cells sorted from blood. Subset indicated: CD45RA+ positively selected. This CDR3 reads CASSPLRQRREQFF. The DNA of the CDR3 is TGCGCCAGCAGCCCCCTTCGCCAGCGGAGGGAGCAGTTCTTC.